Described below is a single T cell receptor beta chain sequence and its context. Antigen specificity is unknown. This record comes from a study of response to subunit inactivated influenza vaccine. Study observations and caveats: That few new T cells are recruited by each seasonal influenza vaccination was the authors' suggestion.

One entry per CDR3 protein results from TCRdb running MiXCR on the RT-PCR reads. The sample records approximately 700,000 distinct CDR3 sequences, over 11% being singletons. V lost 5 bases and J lost 3; bases outside the gene matches: 10. Germline lookup yields CDR1 SGHKS and CDR2 YYEKEE (reference sequence). There are 16 residues in the CDR3. The receptor was isolated from a man between 50 and 59 years old who received an inactivated influenza vaccine. V usage is TRBV5-5 and J usage is TRBJ1-4, with 7 bases identical to TRBD1. Material: PBMCs from blood, obtained 14 days before vaccination. The CDR3 reads CASSSIRGTANEKLFF. The CDR3 region has the DNA TGTGCCAGCAGTTCAATCAGGGGGACGGCTAATGAAAAACTGTTTTTT.